What follows are 21 T cell receptor beta chains derived from one specimen sequenced in a study of blood T cell repertoires in COVID-19. Only in-frame clones appear in the TCRdb table, and some are missing; sequencing was by immunoSEQ multiplex PCR. The table includes around 47,000 clones, 87% detected once. Sequencing was done on a sample of peripheral blood. Receptor source: a woman older than 75 in a cohort sampled during active or convalescent COVID-19.

This clone appeared once. This sequence joins TRBV5-4 and TRBJ2-6; 7 nucleotides match TRBD1. Per germline, CDR1 SGHNT and CDR2 YYREEE (reference sequence). Trimming removed 4 bases from V and 4 bases from J; junction bases left unmatched: 8. CDR3 length: 16 amino acids. CDR3 sequence reads: CASSPRTGVGANVLTF. CDR3 sequence (DNA): TGTGCCAGCAGCCCCCGAACAGGGGTCGGGGCCAACGTCCTGACTTTC.

The chain links TRBV5-6 to TRBJ2-2; possible D gene TRBD1, 6 bases. The V end was cut by 3 bases, the J end by 2 bases, with 11 bases between. The CDR3 is made up of 15 amino acids. CDR1 and CDR2 (germline): SGHDT, YYEEEE. CDR3 protein: CASSYRDTNTGELFF. The CDR3 DNA reads as TGTGCCAGCAGCTACCGGGACACCAACACCGGGGAGCTGTTTTTT.

The rearrangement uses TRBV5-1 and TRBJ1-1; D is perhaps TRBD1 (6 bases). CDR1 and CDR2 (germline): SGHRS, YFSETQ. Deletions cut 2 bases from V and 4 bases from J, with 12 bases between. The CDR3 has 14 residues. The CDR3: CASSFWTVGTEAFF. As DNA, the CDR3 is TGCGCCAGCAGCTTTTGGACAGTGGGCACTGAAGCTTTCTTT. The full variable domain, in which reference TRBV5-1 and TRBJ1-1 provide the parts outside the CDR3, is KAGVTQTPRYLIKTRGQQVTLSCSPISGHRSVSWYQQTPGQGLQFLFEYFSETQRNKGNFPGRFSGRQFSNSRSEMNVSTLELGDSALYLCASSFWTVGTEAFFGQGTRLTVV.

This chain links TRBV28 with TRBJ1-2, with 8 nucleotides matching TRBD1. The germline CDR1 and CDR2 sequences are MDHEN and SYDVKM. After removal of 7 bases from V and 8 bases from J, the junction contained 9 bases not matched to a gene. The length of the CDR3 is 13 residues. In nucleotides, the CDR3 is TGTGCCAGCATCACGGACAGGGCGGGCGGCTACACCTTC. Translating gives CASITDRAGGYTF.

This clone was seen a handful of times. The V and J genes are TRBV5-8 and TRBJ1-5; D is perhaps TRBD1 (6 bases). The V gene lost 5 bases and the J gene lost 0 bases, with 12 bases spanning the gap. This CDR3 region has 15 residues. Germline loops: CDR1 SGHTS, CDR2 YDEGEE. The CDR3 protein is CASSTPGDSNQPQHF. For the CDR3, the DNA is TGTGCCAGCAGTACGCCAGGGGATAGCAATCAGCCCCAGCATTTT.

This clone appeared once. This sequence joins TRBV10-2 and TRBJ2-2; 7 bases line up with TRBD2. The CDR3 totals 14 residues. Germline V gene data show CDR1 as WSHSY and CDR2 as SAAADI. The V and J ends lost 6 bases and 6 bases, in that order; junction bases with no gene match: 7. The CDR3 bases are TGCGCCAGCAGGGGAGGGTTGGGGGCCGGGGAGCTGTTTTTT. Protein sequence: CASRGGLGAGELFF.

The V call is TRBV6-1, the J call TRBJ2-1, with TRBD1 as a possible D gene (7 bases). V lost 3 bases and J 8 bases, leaving 17 bases between the germline ends. Germline CDR1 is MNHNS and CDR2 is SASEGT. The CDR3 has 15 amino acids. DNA of the CDR3: TGTGCCAGCAGTGATCGGCACCAGGGGGAGGATGAGCAGTTCTTC. Encoded protein: CASSDRHQGEDEQFF.

The rearrangement joins TRBV5-4 to TRBJ2-1; 9 nucleotides line up with TRBD2. The CDR3 sequence is 15 residues long. Germline CDR1 reads SGHNT; CDR2 reads YYREEE (reference sequence). Germline trimming cut 0 bases from V and 4 bases from J; bases unmatched to any gene: 2. As DNA, the CDR3 is TGTGCCAGCAGCTTGGGCCTAGCGGGATACAATGAGCAGTTCTTC. Its protein product is CASSLGLAGYNEQFF.

The CDR3 DNA reads as TGCGCCAGCAGCCAAGTGGGCAGGGCAAACTATGGCTACACCTTC. Encoded protein: CASSQVGRANYGYTF. V gene TRBV4-1 combines with J gene TRBJ1-2; D possibly corresponds to TRBD1 (5 bases). Trimming removed 1 base from V and 2 bases from J, with 11 bases in between. This CDR3 comprises 15 residues. Germline V gene lookup returns CDR1 MGHRA and CDR2 YSYEKL.

The V and J genes are TRBV13 and TRBJ1-1; the match to TRBD1 covers 7 bases. The CDR3 is 14 residues long. Germline-derived CDR1 and CDR2 are PRHDT and FYEKMQ (reference sequence). V dropped 2 bases and J dropped 4; count of bases not matched to a gene: 4. The CDR3 sequence: CASSLFRGSTEAFF. For the CDR3, the DNA is TGTGCCAGCAGCTTATTCAGGGGGAGCACTGAAGCTTTCTTT.

The gene calls are TRBV11-3 and TRBJ2-5, with TRBD1 as a possible D gene (5 bases). The germline V and J ends were trimmed by 5 bases and 1 base, with 20 bases remaining between them. Germline V CDR1 and CDR2: SGHNT, YENEEA. The CDR3 runs to 17 residues. The CDR3 DNA reads as TGTGCCAGCAGCCCTAAGGGGCGCCAGGGCGGCCAAGAGACCCAGTACTTC. Translated: CASSPKGRQGGQETQYF. The full variable domain, with the rest looked up from reference TRBV11-3 and TRBJ2-5, is EAGVVQSPRYKIIEKKQPVAFWCNPISGHNTLYWYLQNLGQGPELLIRYENEEAVDDSQLPKDRFSAERLKGVDSTLKIQPAELGDSAVYLCASSPKGRQGGQETQYFGPGTRLLVL.

V gene TRBV2 combines with J gene TRBJ2-7; TRBD2 matches 8 bases. This CDR3 is built from 15 residues. The germline V gene has CDR1 SNHLY and CDR2 FYNNEI. Germline trimming cut 3 bases from V and 0 bases from J; bases unmatched to any gene: 4. This chain's CDR3 is CASSDGAGGSYEQYF. The CDR3 DNA sequence: TGTGCCAGCAGTGACGGGGCGGGAGGCTCCTACGAGCAGTACTTC.

The chain combines TRBV28 with TRBJ1-5; D gene ambiguous. Trimming took 6 bases from V and 7 from J, leaving 25 bases between them. The CDR3 spans 17 residues. Germline values: CDR1 MDHEN, CDR2 SYDVKM. The CDR3 protein is CASSLAGGTATGQPQHF. The CDR3 DNA reads as TGTGCCAGCAGCCTGGCGGGAGGCACGGCGACGGGGCAGCCCCAGCATTTT.

This chain uses TRBV12-3 or TRBV12-4 with TRBJ2-4; possibly TRBD2 for D (6 bases). V gave up 3 bases and J gave up 6 bases, with 9 bases separating them. This CDR3 has 13 residues. The CDR3 DNA reads TGTGCCAGCAGTTTTAGCGGTCTAAACATTCAGTACTTC. Its translation is CASSFSGLNIQYF.

This chain uses TRBV12-3 or TRBV12-4 with TRBJ1-1, with no clear D. V was pared by 3 bases and J by 3 bases, with 8 bases between. The CDR3 totals 13 residues. The CDR3 DNA reads TGTGCCAGCAGTTTCTCCGAGGACACTGAAGCTTTCTTT. Translating gives CASSFSEDTEAFF.

The V call is TRBV2, the J call TRBJ1-1; 7 positions agree with TRBD1. The CDR3 sequence is 15 residues long. The ends lost 6 bases at V and 2 bases at J; junction bases unmatched: 9. In germline, CDR1 is SNHLY, CDR2 FYNNEI. CDR3: CASSFSGTANTEAFF. The CDR3 region has the DNA TGTGCCAGCAGCTTTTCCGGGACAGCAAACACTGAAGCTTTCTTT.

The J gene is TRBJ2-7, the V gene TRBV5-1, with 12 bases aligning to TRBD2. The CDR3 consists of 19 residues. The trim removed 3 bases at V and 0 bases at J, leaving 13 bases unmatched. Germline V gives CDR1 SGHRS, CDR2 YFSETQ. CDR3 loop: CASSYSWGLAGSTSYEQYF. The CDR3 region has the DNA TGCGCCAGCAGCTACTCATGGGGACTAGCGGGCTCCACCTCCTACGAGCAGTACTTC.

As for this clone: At one end the junction does not follow the germline gene, possibly because of a read error. V usage is TRBV10-2 and J usage is TRBJ2-1, with D possibly matching TRBD2 (5 bases). Germline V gene lookup returns CDR1 WSHSY and CDR2 SAAADI. The CDR3 is made up of 16 amino acids. In DNA, the CDR3 is TGCGCCGGCAGTGAGTCCGTTGGAGGCCTCTACAATGAGCAGTTCTTC. Amino acid sequence: CAGSESVGGLYNEQFF.

The CDR3 region is CASSLRDTLSEQYF. DNA for the CDR3: TGTGCCAGCAGCCTACGGGACACCTTAAGTGAGCAGTACTTC. The chain recombines TRBV3-1 (or the pseudogene TRBV3-2) with TRBJ2-7; D might be TRBD1 (6 bases). CDR1 LGHDT and CDR2 YNNKEL come from the germline V gene (reference sequence). This CDR3 contains 14 residues. V shed 4 bases and J shed 7 bases, with 17 bases lying between them.

The V gene is TRBV30, the J gene TRBJ2-7; D is possibly TRBD1 (6 bases). The CDR3 length is 16 residues. CDR1 is GTSNPN, CDR2 SVGIG, per germline (reference sequence). V dropped 2 bases and J dropped 6 bases, with 23 bases sitting between them. As DNA, the CDR3 is TGTGCCTGGAGTCCGCAGGGAAAGAGGACCAGGGGCGAGCAGTACTTC. Protein product: CAWSPQGKRTRGEQYF.

The V call is TRBV5-1, the J call TRBJ1-2, with 11 bases aligning to TRBD1. With 3 bases clipped from V and 5 bases from J, the junction kept 6 bases outside the gene matches. There are 15 residues in the CDR3. Per the germline V gene, CDR1 is SGHRS and CDR2 is YFSETQ. CDR3 sequence: CASSYPGQGAYGYTF. The CDR3, as DNA: TGCGCCAGCAGCTACCCCGGACAGGGGGCGTATGGCTACACCTTC.